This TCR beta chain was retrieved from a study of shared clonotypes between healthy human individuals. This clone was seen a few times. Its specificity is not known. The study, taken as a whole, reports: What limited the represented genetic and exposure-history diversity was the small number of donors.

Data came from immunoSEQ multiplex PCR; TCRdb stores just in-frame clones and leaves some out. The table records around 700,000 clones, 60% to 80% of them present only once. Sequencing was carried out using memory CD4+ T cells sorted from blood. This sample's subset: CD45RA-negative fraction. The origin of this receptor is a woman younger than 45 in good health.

The CDR3 DNA is TGTGCCAGCAGTGTAGGCCTTTTTCAGGATGAGCAGTTCTTC. Protein product: CASSVGLFQDEQFF. V usage is TRBV6-1 and J usage is TRBJ2-1; D is unclear. Trimming removed 4 bases at V and 8 bases at J, with 15 bases between. Germline V lookup: CDR1 MNHNS, CDR2 SASEGT. The CDR3 runs to 14 residues.